This T cell receptor beta chain originates from a study of shared clonotypes between healthy human individuals. Clones were sequenced by immunoSEQ multiplex PCR, and TCRdb holds only the in-frame ones, with some missing. The repertoire holds about 2.4 million clones, with more than 85% as singletons. Trimming cost V 2 bases and J 5 bases; bases outside gene matches: 2. Germline V gene lookup returns CDR1 SGHRS and CDR2 YFSETQ. The CDR3 is 14 residues long. In the case of this clone: At the DNA level, this CDR3 is encoded by other sequences in the same sample as well.

The receptor was derived from a man aged 18 to 29 in good health. Some clones in this sample may be carry-over from other donors' samples. The J gene is TRBJ2-1, the V gene TRBV5-1; 9 positions agree with TRBD2. Sample: naive CD4+ T cells from PBMCs. Regarding subset: CD45RA+ positively selected. Written as DNA, the CDR3 is TGCGCCAGCAGCTTTAGCGGGAGAGACAATGAGCAGTTCTTC. This translates into CASSFSGRDNEQFF.